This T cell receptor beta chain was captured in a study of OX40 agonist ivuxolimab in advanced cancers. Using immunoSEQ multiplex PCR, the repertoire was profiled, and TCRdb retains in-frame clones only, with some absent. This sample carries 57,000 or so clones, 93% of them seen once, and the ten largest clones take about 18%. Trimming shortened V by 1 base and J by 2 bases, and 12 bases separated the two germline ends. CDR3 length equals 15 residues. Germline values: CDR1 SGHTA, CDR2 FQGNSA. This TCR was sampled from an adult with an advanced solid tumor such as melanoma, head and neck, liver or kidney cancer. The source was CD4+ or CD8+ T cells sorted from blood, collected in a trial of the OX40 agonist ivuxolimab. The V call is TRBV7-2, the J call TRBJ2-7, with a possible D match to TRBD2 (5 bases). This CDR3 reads CASSLVDSPAYEQYF. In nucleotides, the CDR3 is TGTGCCAGCAGCTTAGTGGACTCACCGGCCTACGAGCAGTACTTC.